The 16 T cell receptor beta chains in this list originate from one sample, sequenced in a study of beta chain features in type 1 diabetes. Findings of the study overall: Shortening of TCRB CDR3s, moderate but significant, appeared in all four CD4+ subsets of Type 1 diabetes patients.

These TCRs' antigens remain unknown. The study reverse transcribed the entire isolated RNA, so it sequenced expressed TCRB transcripts. The data were produced by immunoSEQ multiplex PCR, yet TCRdb's version contains in-frame clones alone and is incomplete. The data contain a few hundred thousand clones, 13% of them singletons. Sequencing was done on a sample of naive CD4+ T cells from blood. The receptors stem from a woman under 30 with type 1 diabetes.

This clone has a handful of counts. This sequence joins TRBV4-3 and TRBJ2-1, with TRBD2 matching 10 bases. V shed 0 bases and J 1 base; nucleotides not matched to a gene: 9. Germline CDR1 LGHNA, CDR2 YSLEER. This CDR3 is built from 19 residues. The CDR3 nucleotides read TGCGCCAGCAGCCAAGAGCCCGCAGGACTAGCGGCTTCCTACAATGAGCAGTTCTTC. This translates into CASSQEPAGLAASYNEQFF.

This chain connects TRBV29-1 to TRBJ2-4; 10 bases are a match to TRBD1. Germline CDR1 SQVTM, CDR2 ANQGSEA. This CDR3 contains 18 residues. The trim removed 7 bases at V and 0 bases at J, leaving 15 bases unmatched. CDR3 sequence (DNA): TGCAGCGCCAAACCCGGGACAGGGGTGGCCGGAGCCAAAAACATTCAGTACTTC. This codes for CSAKPGTGVAGAKNIQYF. Based on the CDR3 plus reference TRBV29-1 and TRBJ2-4, the full variable domain is SAVISQKPSRDICQRGTSLTIQCQVDSQVTMMFWYRQQPGQSLTLIATANQGSEATYESGFVIDKFPISRPNLTFSTLTVSNMSPEDSSIYLCSAKPGTGVAGAKNIQYFGAGTRLSVL.

The CDR3 DNA reads as TGCGCCAGCAGCTTAGGGACAGGGGCGAACACCGGGGAGCTGTTTTTT. It translates to CASSLGTGANTGELFF. This rearrangement joins TRBV5-1 to TRBJ2-2; 10 nucleotides line up with TRBD1. The CDR3 consists of 16 residues. Germline CDR1 reads SGHRS; CDR2 reads YFSETQ. The V segment lost 2 bases and the J segment 0 bases; nucleotides outside the gene matches: 1. The variable domain in full, with the rest retrieved from reference TRBV5-1 and TRBJ2-2, is KAGVTQTPRYLIKTRGQQVTLSCSPISGHRSVSWYQQTPGQGLQFLFEYFSETQRNKGNFPGRFSGRQFSNSRSEMNVSTLELGDSALYLCASSLGTGANTGELFFGEGSRLTVL.

V is TRBV18 and J is TRBJ1-2; TRBD1 agrees at 7 bases. The CDR3 loop spans 16 amino acids. V lost 2 bases and J lost 0; bases outside the gene matches: 6. Looked up from germline, CDR1 is KGHSH and CDR2 is LQKENI. Here the CDR3 DNA reads TGTGCCAGCTCACCAGGGCAGGGGGAAGCTAACTATGGCTACACCTTC. Protein product: CASSPGQGEANYGYTF.

This chain links TRBV4-2 with TRBJ1-3, with 8 positions matching TRBD1. CDR3 size: 14 residues. CDR1 and CDR2 (germline): LGHNA, YNFKEQ. J gave up 4 bases and V 4 bases, and 3 bases lay outside the gene matches. The CDR3 DNA sequence: TGTGCCAGCAGCCCCCGGACAGGGGGAAACACCATATATTTT. Translating gives CASSPRTGGNTIYF.

This clone was seen more than once but under ten times. V and J are TRBV29-1 and TRBJ1-2, with 9 nucleotides matching TRBD1. CDR1 is SQVTM and CDR2 is ANQGSEA in the germline V gene. This CDR3 region has 14 residues. Trimming at V came to 3 bases and at J to 6 bases, leaving 8 bases not matched to a gene. The CDR3: CSVEPGQGRNGYTF. CDR3 sequence (DNA): TGCAGCGTTGAGCCGGGACAGGGTCGTAATGGCTACACCTTC.

This clone was counted between two and nine times. The chain uses TRBV30 and TRBJ1-3; TRBD1 aligns across 9 bases. Germline values: CDR1 GTSNPN, CDR2 SVGIG (reference sequence). CDR3 length equals 18 residues. V was pared by 2 bases and J by 4 bases, with 15 bases of the junction left unmatched. In nucleotides, the CDR3 is TGTGCCTGGAGTACCCACCTCGGGACAGGGTCGAACGGAAACACCATATATTTT. This codes for CAWSTHLGTGSNGNTIYF.

The chain employs TRBV15 and TRBJ2-1; 10 bases are shared with TRBD2. The CDR3 extends over 16 amino acids. With V trimmed by 0 bases and J by 5 bases, 4 bases remained unmatched. Germline V lookup: CDR1 LNHNV, CDR2 YYDKDF (reference sequence). CDR3 sequence: CATSRDRLAGNNEQFF. Written as DNA, the CDR3 is TGTGCCACCAGCAGAGATAGACTAGCGGGTAACAATGAGCAGTTCTTC.

The table lists this clone with a few counts. Other DNA sequences within the sample encode an identical CDR3. V usage is TRBV2 and J usage is TRBJ2-1; TRBD1 is a possible D gene (6 bases). From germline, CDR1 is SNHLY and CDR2 FYNNEI. The CDR3 totals 12 residues. V was cut by 4 bases and J by 6 bases, with 7 bases left in between. CDR3 nucleotides: TGTGCCAGCAGTGGAGGGGGCAATGAGCAGTTCTTC. This gives the protein CASSGGGNEQFF.

This clone has just a few counts. The chain combines TRBV30 with TRBJ2-7; no clear D. V lost 2 bases, J lost 0 bases, and 17 bases lay in between. The CDR3 contains 16 residues. Germline values: CDR1 GTSNPN, CDR2 SVGIG (reference sequence). In DNA, the CDR3 is TGTGCCTGGAGTCGTACAAGGCAGGCCTTCTCCTACGAGCAGTACTTC. Encoded protein: CAWSRTRQAFSYEQYF.

In its sample, this clone was seen a few times. Here the CDR3 reads CASSPPGLNEQFF. DNA for the CDR3: TGTGCCAGCTCACCACCGGGGCTAAATGAGCAGTTCTTC. The chain employs TRBV18 and TRBJ2-1, with D possibly being TRBD1 (5 bases). V was trimmed by 0 bases and J by 7 bases, leaving 7 bases between them. Per germline, CDR1 KGHSH and CDR2 LQKENI. This CDR3 region has 13 residues.

The chain has TRBV9 and TRBJ2-7, with a possible D match to TRBD1 (5 bases). Between the trimmed V and J ends, which lost 0 bases and 2 bases, there was a span of 18 bases. The CDR3 extends over 17 amino acids. The germline V gene encodes CDR1 SGDLS and CDR2 YYNGEE. The DNA of the CDR3 is TGTGCCAGCAGCGTAGGCACAGGTAGGAGTCCCCCCTACGAGCAGTACTTC. This translates into CASSVGTGRSPPYEQYF.

The rearrangement uses TRBV11-2 and TRBJ2-5; maybe TRBD1 (5 bases). Trimming stripped 3 bases from V and 2 bases from J, with 10 bases between. Per germline, CDR1 SGHAT and CDR2 FQNNGV. The CDR3 spans 14 residues. The CDR3 loop reads CASSLGTGQETQYF. The CDR3 region has the DNA TGTGCCAGCAGCTTGGGTACAGGTCAAGAGACCCAGTACTTC.

There are a few counts of this clone. The CDR3 loop reads CASSQDVIGQGGSKNIQYF. In nucleotides, the CDR3 is TGCGCCAGCAGCCAAGATGTAATCGGACAGGGAGGATCCAAAAACATTCAGTACTTC. The rearrangement joins TRBV4-3 to TRBJ2-4; TRBD1 matches at 8 bases. The germline V gene encodes CDR1 LGHNA and CDR2 YSLEER. J lost 2 bases, V lost 0 bases, and 12 bases had no gene match. This CDR3 contains 19 residues.

The chain joins TRBV2 to TRBJ2-1; 13 bases line up with TRBD2. Per the germline V gene, CDR1 is SNHLY and CDR2 is FYNNEI. The CDR3 totals 16 residues. V lost 1 base and J lost 13; bases outside the gene matches: 10. CDR3 sequence reads: CASSEGLAGGTGKQFF. The CDR3, as DNA: TGTGCCAGCAGTGAAGGACTAGCGGGAGGAACAGGGAAACAGTTCTTC. The whole variable domain, filled in from reference TRBV2 and TRBJ2-1, reads EPEVTQTPSHQVTQMGQEVILRCVPISNHLYFYWYRQILGQKVEFLVSFYNNEISEKSEIFDDQFSVERPDGSNFTLKIRSTKLEDSAMYFCASSEGLAGGTGKQFFGPGTRLTVL.

V gene TRBV9 combines with J gene TRBJ1-4, with D perhaps matching TRBD1 (5 bases). The V gene lost 4 bases and the J gene lost 8 bases, with 15 bases spanning the gap. The CDR3 is made up of 14 amino acids. Germline CDR1 and CDR2: SGDLS and YYNGEE. Here the CDR3 DNA reads TGTGCCAGCAGCCACGATAGGGGCTTGGAAAAACTGTTTTTT. It is translated as CASSHDRGLEKLFF.